The clone carrying this TCR beta chain ranks as medium-sized. Its antigen is currently unknown. The data were obtained in a study of T-cell memory formation after mild COVID-19. Overall study findings and caveats: Pre-infection memory held some responding clones, suggesting pre-existing cross-reactive T cells responded. Contracting CD4+ clones sat mainly in CM and EM; CD8+ in EMRA.

TCRdb itself ran the 5' RACE reads through MiXCR, one entry per CDR3 protein. Of about 110,000 distinct CDR3 sequences listed, 17% are singletons. This receptor was identified in an adult woman who had mild COVID-19 (a few samples of this study predate the infection). Cell type and time point are not known. Sequenced sample: PBMCs or a T cell subset sorted from them (not recorded which).

DNA of the CDR3: TGTGCCAGCAGCTTAGGGACTAGCGGGAGGGCCGTCCACGAGCAGTACTTC. It translates to CASSLGTSGRAVHEQYF. This chain uses TRBV11-2 with TRBJ2-7, with 15 bases aligning to TRBD2. The J segment lost 5 bases and the V segment lost 1 base, leaving 6 bases of the junction unmatched. The CDR3 runs to 17 residues. Germline assignment: CDR1 SGHAT and CDR2 FQNNGV.